This T cell receptor beta chain was captured by sequencing in a study of CD8 T cells in Susac syndrome. The CDR3 sequence is 14 residues long. CDR1 and CDR2 from the germline V gene are SQVTM and ANQGSEA. Unmatched junction bases numbered 8, after V lost 6 bases and J lost 4 bases. The authors reverse transcribed 0.5 to 1 ug RNA with random hexamers. TCRdb fed the immunoSEQ multiplex PCR reads into MiXCR, producing one record per CDR3 protein. The sample carries a few hundred thousand distinct CDR3 sequences, around 85% recorded once. The chain carries TRBV29-1 and TRBJ2-1; 8 positions agree with TRBD2. The sequencing input was CD8+ T cells from PBMCs. The sequence was collected from a human donor with multiple sclerosis. The CDR3 here is CSVGAGEVYNEQFF. CDR3 DNA sequence: TGCAGCGTCGGAGCGGGGGAGGTTTACAATGAGCAGTTCTTC.